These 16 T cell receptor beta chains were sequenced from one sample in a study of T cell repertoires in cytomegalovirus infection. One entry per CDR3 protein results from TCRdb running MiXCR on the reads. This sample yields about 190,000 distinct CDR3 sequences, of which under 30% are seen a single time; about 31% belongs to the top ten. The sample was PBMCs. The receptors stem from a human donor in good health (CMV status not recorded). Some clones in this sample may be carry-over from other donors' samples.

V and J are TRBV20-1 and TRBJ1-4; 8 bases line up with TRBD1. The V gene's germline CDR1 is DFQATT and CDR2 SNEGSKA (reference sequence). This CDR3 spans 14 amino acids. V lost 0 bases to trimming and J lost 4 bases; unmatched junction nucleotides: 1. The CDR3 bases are TGCAGTGCTAGAGATACAGGGGGTAATGAAAAACTGTTTTTT. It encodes CSARDTGGNEKLFF.

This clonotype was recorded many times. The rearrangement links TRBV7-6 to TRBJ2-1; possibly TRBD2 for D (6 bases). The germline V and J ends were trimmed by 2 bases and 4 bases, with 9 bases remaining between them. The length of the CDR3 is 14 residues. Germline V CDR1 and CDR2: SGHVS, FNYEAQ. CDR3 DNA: TGTGCCAGCAGCTTACGGGGGTATTACAATGAGCAGTTCTTC. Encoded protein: CASSLRGYYNEQFF.

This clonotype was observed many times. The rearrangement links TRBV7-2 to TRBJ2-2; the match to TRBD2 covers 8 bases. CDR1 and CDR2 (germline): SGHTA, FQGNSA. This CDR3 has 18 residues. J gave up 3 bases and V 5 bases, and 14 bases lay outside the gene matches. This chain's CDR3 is CASSPYLAGGIHTGELFF. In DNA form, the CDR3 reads TGTGCCAGCAGCCCTTATCTTGCGGGGGGAATTCACACCGGGGAGCTGTTTTTT.

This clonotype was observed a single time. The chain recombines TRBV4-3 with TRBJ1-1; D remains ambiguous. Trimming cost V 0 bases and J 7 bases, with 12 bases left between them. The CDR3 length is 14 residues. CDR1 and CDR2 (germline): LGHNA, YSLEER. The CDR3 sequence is CASSQDRLPLEAFF. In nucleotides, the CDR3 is TGCGCCAGCAGCCAAGATCGGCTCCCTCTTGAAGCTTTCTTT.

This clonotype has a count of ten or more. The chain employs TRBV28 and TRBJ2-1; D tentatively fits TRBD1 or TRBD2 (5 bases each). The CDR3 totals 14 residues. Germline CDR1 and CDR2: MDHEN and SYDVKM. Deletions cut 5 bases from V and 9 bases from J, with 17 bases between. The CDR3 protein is CASSPPGTASEQFF. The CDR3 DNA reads TGTGCCAGCAGTCCACCCGGGACCGCGAGTGAGCAGTTCTTC.

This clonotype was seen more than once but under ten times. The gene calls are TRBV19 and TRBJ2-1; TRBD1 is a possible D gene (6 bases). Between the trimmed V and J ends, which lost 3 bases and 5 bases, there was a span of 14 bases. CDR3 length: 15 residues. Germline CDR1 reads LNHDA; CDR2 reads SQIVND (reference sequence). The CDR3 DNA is TGTGCCAGTAGTATCCCAGGGGCGAGCCACAATGAGCAGTTCTTC. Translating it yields CASSIPGASHNEQFF.

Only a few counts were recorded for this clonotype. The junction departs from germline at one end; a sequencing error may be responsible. The chain's CDR3 is CASSSPGRYF. The CDR3 nucleotides are TGTGCCAGCAGCTCTCCTGGACGGTACTTC. This chain connects TRBV5-3 to TRBJ2-7; D is unclear. TRBV5-3 is an open reading frame whose function is uncertain. This CDR3 has 10 amino acids.

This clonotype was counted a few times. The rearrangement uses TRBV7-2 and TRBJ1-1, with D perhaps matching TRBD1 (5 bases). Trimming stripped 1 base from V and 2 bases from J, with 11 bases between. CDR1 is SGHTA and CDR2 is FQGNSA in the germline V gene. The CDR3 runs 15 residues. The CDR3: CASSLGSTANTEAFF. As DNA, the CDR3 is TGTGCCAGCAGCTTAGGGTCGACAGCTAACACTGAAGCTTTCTTT.

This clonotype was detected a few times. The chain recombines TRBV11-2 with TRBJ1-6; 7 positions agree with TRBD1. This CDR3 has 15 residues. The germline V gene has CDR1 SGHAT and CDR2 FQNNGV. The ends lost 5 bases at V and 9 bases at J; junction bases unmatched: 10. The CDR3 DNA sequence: TGTGCCAGCAGCCCGAGACAGGGAGAGAGTTCACCCCTCCACTTT. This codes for CASSPRQGESSPLHF.

CDR3: CSVLKGTGIGPFF. In DNA, the CDR3 is TGCAGCGTGCTAAAAGGGACAGGGATCGGGCCTTTCTTT. The chain has TRBV29-1 and TRBJ1-1, with 9 positions matching TRBD1. Unmatched junction bases numbered 14, after V lost 6 bases and J lost 12 bases. There are 13 residues in the CDR3. CDR1 and CDR2 (germline): SQVTM, ANQGSEA.

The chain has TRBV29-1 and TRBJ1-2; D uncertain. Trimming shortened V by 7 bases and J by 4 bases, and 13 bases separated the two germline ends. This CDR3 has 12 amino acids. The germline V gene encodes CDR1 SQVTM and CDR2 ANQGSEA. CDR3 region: CSGTDEGYGYTF. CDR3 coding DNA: TGCAGCGGGACCGACGAGGGCTATGGCTACACCTTC.

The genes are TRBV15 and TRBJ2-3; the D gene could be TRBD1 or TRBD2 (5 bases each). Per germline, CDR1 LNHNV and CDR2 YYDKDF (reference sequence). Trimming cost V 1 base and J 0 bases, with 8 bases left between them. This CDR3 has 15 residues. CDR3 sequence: CATSRAGASTDTQYF. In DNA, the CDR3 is TGTGCCACCAGCAGAGCCGGGGCCAGCACAGATACGCAGTATTTT.

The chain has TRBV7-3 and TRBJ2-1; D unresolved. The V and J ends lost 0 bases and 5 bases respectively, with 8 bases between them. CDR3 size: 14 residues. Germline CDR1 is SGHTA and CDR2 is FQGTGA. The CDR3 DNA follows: TGTGCCAGCAGCTTAACCAGCCGGGACAATGAGCAGTTCTTC. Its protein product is CASSLTSRDNEQFF.

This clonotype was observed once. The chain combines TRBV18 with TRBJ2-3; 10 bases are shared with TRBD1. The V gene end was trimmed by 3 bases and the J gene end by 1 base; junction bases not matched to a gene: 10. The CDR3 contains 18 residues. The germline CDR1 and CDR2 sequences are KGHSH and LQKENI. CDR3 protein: CASSPRSVGTGGTDTQYF. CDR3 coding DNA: TGTGCCAGCTCACCTCGATCTGTGGGGACAGGGGGCACAGATACGCAGTATTTT.

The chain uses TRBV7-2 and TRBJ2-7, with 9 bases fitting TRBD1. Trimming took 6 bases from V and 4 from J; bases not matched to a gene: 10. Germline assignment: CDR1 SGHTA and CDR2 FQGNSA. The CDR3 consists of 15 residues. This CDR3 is CASRLSGQGFYEQYF. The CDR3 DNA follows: TGTGCCAGCAGACTCTCAGGACAGGGGTTTTACGAGCAGTACTTC.

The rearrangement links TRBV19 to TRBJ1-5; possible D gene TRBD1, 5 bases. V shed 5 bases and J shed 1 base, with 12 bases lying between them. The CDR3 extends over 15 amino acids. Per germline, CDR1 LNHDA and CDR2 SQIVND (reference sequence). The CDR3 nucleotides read TGTGCCAGTAGTTCCCACGAGGGGAGCAATCAGCCCCAGCATTTT. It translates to CASSSHEGSNQPQHF. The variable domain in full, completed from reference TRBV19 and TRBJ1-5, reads DGGITQSPKYLFRKEGQNVTLSCEQNLNHDAMYWYRQDPGQGLRLIYYSQIVNDFQKGDIAEGYSVSREKKESFPLTVTSAQKNPTAFYLCASSSHEGSNQPQHFGDGTRLSIL.